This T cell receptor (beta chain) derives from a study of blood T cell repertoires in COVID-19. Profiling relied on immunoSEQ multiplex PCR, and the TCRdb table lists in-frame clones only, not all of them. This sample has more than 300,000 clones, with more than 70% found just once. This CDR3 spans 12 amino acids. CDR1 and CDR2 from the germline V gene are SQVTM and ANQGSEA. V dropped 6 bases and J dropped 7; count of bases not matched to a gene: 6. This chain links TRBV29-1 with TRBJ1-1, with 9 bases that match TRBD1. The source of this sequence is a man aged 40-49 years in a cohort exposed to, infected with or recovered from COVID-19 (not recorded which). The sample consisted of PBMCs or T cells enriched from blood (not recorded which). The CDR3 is CSVADRGSEAFF. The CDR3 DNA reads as TGCAGCGTGGCCGACAGGGGGAGTGAAGCTTTCTTT.